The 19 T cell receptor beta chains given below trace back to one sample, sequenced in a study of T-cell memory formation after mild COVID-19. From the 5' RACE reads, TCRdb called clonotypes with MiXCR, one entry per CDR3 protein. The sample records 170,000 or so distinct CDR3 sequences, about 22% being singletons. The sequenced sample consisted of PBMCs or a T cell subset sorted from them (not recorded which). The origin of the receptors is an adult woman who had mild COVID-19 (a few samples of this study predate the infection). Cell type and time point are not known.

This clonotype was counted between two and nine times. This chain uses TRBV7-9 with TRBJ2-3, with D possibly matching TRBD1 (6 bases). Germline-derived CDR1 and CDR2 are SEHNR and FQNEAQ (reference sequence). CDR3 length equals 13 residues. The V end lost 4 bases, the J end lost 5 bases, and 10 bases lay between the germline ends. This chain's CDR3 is CASSSDRQDTQYF. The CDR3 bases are TGTGCCAGCAGCTCCGACAGGCAAGATACGCAGTATTTT. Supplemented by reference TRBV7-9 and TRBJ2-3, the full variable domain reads DTGVSQNPRHKITKRGQNVTFRCDPISEHNRLYWYRQTLGQGPEFLTYFQNEAQLEKSRLLSDRFSAERPKGSFSTLEIQRTEQGDSAMYLCASSSDRQDTQYFGPGTRLTVL.

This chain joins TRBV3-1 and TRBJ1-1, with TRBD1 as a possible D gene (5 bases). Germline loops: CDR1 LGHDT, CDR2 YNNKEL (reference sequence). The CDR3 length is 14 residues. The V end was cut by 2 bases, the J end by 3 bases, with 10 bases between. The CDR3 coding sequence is TGTGCCAGCAGCCAATCATCGGGGGACACTGAAGCTTTCTTT. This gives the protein CASSQSSGDTEAFF.

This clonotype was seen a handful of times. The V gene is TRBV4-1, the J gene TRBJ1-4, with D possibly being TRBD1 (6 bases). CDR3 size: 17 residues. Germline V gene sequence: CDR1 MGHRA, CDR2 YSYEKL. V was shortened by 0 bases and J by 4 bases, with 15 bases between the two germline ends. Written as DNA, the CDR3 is TGCGCCAGCAGCCAAGAAAGGGGAGGGGGAGTTAATGAAAAACTGTTTTTT. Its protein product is CASSQERGGGVNEKLFF.

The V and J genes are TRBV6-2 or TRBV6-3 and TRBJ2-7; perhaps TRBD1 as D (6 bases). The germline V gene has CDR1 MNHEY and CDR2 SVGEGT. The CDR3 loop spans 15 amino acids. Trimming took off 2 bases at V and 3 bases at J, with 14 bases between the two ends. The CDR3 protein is CASSYRTVSIYEQYF. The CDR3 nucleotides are TGTGCCAGCAGTTACCGGACAGTGTCAATCTACGAGCAGTACTTC.

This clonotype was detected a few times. The CDR3 region has the DNA TGTGCCAGCAGTTACTCGCCCGGGACTAGTGTCACAGATACGCAGTATTTT. Residues: CASSYSPGTSVTDTQYF. This chain connects TRBV6-5 to TRBJ2-3; TRBD2 agrees at 8 bases. The V gene's germline CDR1 is MNHEY and CDR2 SVGAGI. This CDR3 is built from 17 residues. Losses at the gene ends were 0 bases for V and 2 bases for J; bases not matched to a gene: 7.

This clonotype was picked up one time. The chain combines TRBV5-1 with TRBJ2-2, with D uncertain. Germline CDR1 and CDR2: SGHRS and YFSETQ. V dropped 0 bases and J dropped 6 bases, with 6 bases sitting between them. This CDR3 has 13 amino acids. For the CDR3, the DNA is TGCGCCAGCAGCTTGGAGAATGCCGGGGAGCTGTTTTTT. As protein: CASSLENAGELFF. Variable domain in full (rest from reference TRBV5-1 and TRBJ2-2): KAGVTQTPRYLIKTRGQQVTLSCSPISGHRSVSWYQQTPGQGLQFLFEYFSETQRNKGNFPGRFSGRQFSNSRSEMNVSTLELGDSALYLCASSLENAGELFFGEGSRLTVL.

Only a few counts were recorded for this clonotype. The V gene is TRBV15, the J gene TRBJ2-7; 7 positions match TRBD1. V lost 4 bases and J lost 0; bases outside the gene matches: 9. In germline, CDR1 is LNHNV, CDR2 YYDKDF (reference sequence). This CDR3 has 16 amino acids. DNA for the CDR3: TGTGCCACCAGCAACCGACAGGGCCCAATCTCCTACGAGCAGTACTTC. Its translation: CATSNRQGPISYEQYF.

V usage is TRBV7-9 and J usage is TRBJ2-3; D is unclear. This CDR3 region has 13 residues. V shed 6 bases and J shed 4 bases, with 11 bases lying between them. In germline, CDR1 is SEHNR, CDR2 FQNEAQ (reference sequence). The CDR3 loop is CASRTPRPDTQYF. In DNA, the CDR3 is TGTGCCAGCAGAACACCTCGACCAGATACGCAGTATTTT.

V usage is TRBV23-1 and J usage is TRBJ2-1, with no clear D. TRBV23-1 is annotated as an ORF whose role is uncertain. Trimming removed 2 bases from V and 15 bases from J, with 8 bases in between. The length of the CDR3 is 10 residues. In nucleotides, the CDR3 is TGCGCCAGCAGTCAACCCTGTAGGTTCTTC. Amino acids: CASSQPCRFF.

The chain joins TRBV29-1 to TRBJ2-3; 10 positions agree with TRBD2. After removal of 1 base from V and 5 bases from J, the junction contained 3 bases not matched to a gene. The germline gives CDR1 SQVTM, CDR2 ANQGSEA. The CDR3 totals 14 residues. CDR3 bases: TGCAGCGTTGAAGCGATAGCGGGGGGAGATACGCAGTATTTT. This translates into CSVEAIAGGDTQYF.

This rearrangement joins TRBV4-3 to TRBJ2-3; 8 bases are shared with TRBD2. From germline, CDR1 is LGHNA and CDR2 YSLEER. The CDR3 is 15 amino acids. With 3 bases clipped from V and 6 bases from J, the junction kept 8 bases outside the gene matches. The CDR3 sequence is CASSHYPGGEDTQYF. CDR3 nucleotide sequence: TGCGCCAGCAGCCACTACCCGGGGGGGGAGGATACGCAGTATTTT.

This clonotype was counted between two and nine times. CDR3 region: CSVDPLKQGGAEAFF. CDR3 DNA sequence: TGCAGCGTTGACCCTCTCAAACAGGGGGGGGCTGAAGCTTTCTTT. The chain joins TRBV29-1 to TRBJ1-1, with 8 bases matching TRBD1. With V trimmed by 3 bases and J by 6 bases, 12 bases remained unmatched. The length of the CDR3 is 15 residues. The V gene's germline CDR1 is SQVTM and CDR2 ANQGSEA. The variable domain in full, with the rest retrieved from reference TRBV29-1 and TRBJ1-1, is SAVISQKPSRDICQRGTSLTIQCQVDSQVTMMFWYRQQPGQSLTLIATANQGSEATYESGFVIDKFPISRPNLTFSTLTVSNMSPEDSSIYLCSVDPLKQGGAEAFFGQGTRLTVV.

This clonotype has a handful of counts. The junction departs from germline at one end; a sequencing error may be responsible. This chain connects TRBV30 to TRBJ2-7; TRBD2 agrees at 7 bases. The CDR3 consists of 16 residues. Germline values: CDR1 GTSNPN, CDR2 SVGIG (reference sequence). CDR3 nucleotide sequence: TGTGCCTGGAGTACCAGAGGGCTAGCGGCGTCCTCCGAGCAGTACTTC. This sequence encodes CAWSTRGLAASSEQYF.

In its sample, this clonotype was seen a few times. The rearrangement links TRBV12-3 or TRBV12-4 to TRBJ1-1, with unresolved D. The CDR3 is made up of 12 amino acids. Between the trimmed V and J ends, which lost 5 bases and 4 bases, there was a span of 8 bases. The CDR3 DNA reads TGTGCCAGCAGTCCAGGTTTCACTGAAGCTTTCTTT. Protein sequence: CASSPGFTEAFF.

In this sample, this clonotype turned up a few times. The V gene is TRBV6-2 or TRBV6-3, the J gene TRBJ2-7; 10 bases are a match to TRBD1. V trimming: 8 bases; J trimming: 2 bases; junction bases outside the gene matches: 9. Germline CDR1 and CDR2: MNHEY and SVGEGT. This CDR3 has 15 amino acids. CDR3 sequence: CASVNPGQGPYEQYF. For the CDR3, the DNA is TGTGCCAGCGTGAATCCGGGACAGGGGCCCTACGAGCAGTACTTC.

CDR3 nucleotide sequence: TGTGCCATCAGTGAGTCCGGACAGTTCAATCAGCCCCAGCATTTT. This encodes CAISESGQFNQPQHF. This chain links TRBV10-3 with TRBJ1-5, with a possible D match to TRBD1 (6 bases). Germline V lookup: CDR1 ENHRY, CDR2 SYGVKD. There are 15 residues in the CDR3. Trimming stripped 0 bases from V and 3 bases from J, with 9 bases between.

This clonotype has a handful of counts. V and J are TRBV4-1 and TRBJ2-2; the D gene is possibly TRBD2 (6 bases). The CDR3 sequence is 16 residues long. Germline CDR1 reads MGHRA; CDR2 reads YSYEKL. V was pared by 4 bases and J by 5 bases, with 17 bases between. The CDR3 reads CASSPNPGLSTGELFF. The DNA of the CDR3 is TGCGCCAGCAGCCCGAACCCGGGACTTTCGACCGGGGAGCTGTTTTTT.

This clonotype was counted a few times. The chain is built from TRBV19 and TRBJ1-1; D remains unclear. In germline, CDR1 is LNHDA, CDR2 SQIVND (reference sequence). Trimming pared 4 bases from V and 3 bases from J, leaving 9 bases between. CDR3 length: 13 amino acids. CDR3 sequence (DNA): TGTGCCAGTAGTACCACAGAATACACTGAAGCTTTCTTT. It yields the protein CASSTTEYTEAFF.

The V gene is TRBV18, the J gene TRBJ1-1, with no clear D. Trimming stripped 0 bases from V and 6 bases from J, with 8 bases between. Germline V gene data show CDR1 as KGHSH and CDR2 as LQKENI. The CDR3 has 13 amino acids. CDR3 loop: CASSPPPSPEAFF. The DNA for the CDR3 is TGTGCCAGCTCACCACCGCCGAGTCCTGAAGCTTTCTTT.